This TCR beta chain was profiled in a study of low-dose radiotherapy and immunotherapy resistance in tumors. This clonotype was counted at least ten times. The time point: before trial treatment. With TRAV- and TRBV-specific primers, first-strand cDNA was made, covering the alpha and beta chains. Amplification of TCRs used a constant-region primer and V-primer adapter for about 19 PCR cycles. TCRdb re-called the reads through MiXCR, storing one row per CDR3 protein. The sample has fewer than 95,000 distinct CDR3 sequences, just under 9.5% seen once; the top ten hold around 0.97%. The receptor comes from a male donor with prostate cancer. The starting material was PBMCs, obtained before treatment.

CDR3: CASSLFGTGRDEQFF. The CDR3 DNA follows: TGTGCCAGCAGTTTATTCGGGACAGGGCGAGATGAGCAGTTCTTC. This chain joins TRBV28 and TRBJ2-1; 9 positions match TRBD1. V was clipped by 1 base and J by 8 bases; unmatched bases: 6. In germline, CDR1 is MDHEN, CDR2 SYDVKM. This CDR3 region has 15 residues. The full variable domain, completed using reference TRBV28 and TRBJ2-1, is DVKVTQSSRYLVKRTGEKVFLECVQDMDHENMFWYRQDPGLGLRLIYFSYDVKMKEKGDIPEGYSVSREKKERFSLILESASTNQTSMYLCASSLFGTGRDEQFFGPGTRLTVL.